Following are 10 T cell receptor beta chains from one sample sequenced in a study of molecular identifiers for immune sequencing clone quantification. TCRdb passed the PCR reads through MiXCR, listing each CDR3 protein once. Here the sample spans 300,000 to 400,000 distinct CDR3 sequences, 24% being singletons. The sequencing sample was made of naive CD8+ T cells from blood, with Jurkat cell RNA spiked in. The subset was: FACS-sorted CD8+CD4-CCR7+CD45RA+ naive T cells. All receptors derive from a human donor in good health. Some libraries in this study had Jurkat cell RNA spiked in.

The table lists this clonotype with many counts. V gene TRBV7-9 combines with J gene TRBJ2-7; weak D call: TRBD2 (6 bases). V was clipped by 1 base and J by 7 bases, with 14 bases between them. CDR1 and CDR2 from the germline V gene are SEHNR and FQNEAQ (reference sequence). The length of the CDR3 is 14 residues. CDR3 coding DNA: TGTGCCAGCAGCTTAGTTAACTTGGCGGGAGAGCAGTACTTC. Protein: CASSLVNLAGEQYF.

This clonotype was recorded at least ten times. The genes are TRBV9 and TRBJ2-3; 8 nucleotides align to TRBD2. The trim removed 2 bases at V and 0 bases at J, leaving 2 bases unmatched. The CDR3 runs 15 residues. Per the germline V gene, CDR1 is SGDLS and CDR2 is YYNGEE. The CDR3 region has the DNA TGTGCCAGCAGCGTTAGCGGGACTAGCACAGATACGCAGTATTTT. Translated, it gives CASSVSGTSTDTQYF.

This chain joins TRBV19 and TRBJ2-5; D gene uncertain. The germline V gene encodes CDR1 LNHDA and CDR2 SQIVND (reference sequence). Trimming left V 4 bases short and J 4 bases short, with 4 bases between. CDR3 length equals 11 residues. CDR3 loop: CASSTSETQYF. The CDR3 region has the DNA TGTGCCAGTAGTACGTCAGAGACCCAGTACTTC.

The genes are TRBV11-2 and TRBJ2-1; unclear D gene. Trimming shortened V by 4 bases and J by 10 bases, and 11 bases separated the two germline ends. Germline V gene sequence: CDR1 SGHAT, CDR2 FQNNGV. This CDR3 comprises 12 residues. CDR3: CASSSPGLEQFF. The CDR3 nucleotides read TGTGCCAGCAGCTCACCGGGCCTAGAGCAGTTCTTC.

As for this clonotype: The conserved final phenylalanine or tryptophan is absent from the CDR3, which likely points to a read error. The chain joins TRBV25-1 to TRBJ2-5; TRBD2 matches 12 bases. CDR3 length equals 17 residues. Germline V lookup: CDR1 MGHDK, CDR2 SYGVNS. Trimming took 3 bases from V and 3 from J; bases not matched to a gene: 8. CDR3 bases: TGTGCCAGCAGTGAGCCTCGGACTAGCGGGGCCGAAGAGACCCAGTACCTC. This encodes CASSEPRTSGAEETQYL.

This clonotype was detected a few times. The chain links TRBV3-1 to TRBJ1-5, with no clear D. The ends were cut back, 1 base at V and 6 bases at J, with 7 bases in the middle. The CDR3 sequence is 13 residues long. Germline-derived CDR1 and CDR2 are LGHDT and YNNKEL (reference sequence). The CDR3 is CASSQVLGQPQHF. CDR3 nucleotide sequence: TGTGCCAGCAGCCAAGTGCTGGGTCAGCCCCAGCATTTT.

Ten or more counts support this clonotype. The CDR3 loop is CASSSVSYEQYF. In DNA, the CDR3 is TGTGCCAGCAGCTCTGTATCCTACGAGCAGTACTTC. V and J are TRBV7-2 and TRBJ2-7; D remains ambiguous. Germline lookup yields CDR1 SGHTA and CDR2 FQGNSA. Trimming took 4 bases from V and 1 from J, leaving 5 bases between them. There are 12 residues in the CDR3.

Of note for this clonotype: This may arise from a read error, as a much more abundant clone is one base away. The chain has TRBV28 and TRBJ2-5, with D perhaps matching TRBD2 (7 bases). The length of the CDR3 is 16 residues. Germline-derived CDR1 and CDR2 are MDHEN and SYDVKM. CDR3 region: CASRTRGGETQEPQYF. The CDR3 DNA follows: TGTGCCAGCAGGACCAGGGGAGGGGAAACCCAAGAGCCCCAGTACTTC.

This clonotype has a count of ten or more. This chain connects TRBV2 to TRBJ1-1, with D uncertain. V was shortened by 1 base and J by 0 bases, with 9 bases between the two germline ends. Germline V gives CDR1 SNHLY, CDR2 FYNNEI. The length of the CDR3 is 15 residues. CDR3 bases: TGTGCCAGCAGTGAAGGGAGGGTGCTGAACACTGAAGCTTTCTTT. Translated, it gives CASSEGRVLNTEAFF.

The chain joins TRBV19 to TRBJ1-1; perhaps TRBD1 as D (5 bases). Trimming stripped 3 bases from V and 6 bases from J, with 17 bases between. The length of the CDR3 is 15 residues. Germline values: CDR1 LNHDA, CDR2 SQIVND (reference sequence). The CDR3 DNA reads TGTGCCAGTAGTATTTTTGCGGGGGAGGCGGCTGAAGCTTTCTTT. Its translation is CASSIFAGEAAEAFF.